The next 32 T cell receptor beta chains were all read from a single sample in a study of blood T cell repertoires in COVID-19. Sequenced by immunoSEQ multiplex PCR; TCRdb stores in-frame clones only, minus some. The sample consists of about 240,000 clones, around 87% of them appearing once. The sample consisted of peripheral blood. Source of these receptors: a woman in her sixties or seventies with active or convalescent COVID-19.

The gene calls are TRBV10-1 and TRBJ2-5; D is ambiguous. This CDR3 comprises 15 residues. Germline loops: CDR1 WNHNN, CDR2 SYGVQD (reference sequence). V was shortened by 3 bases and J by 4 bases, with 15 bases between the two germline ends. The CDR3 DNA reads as TGCGCCAGCAGTGAAAGTGACCCAGCTAGAGAGACCCAGTACTTC. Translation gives CASSESDPARETQYF.

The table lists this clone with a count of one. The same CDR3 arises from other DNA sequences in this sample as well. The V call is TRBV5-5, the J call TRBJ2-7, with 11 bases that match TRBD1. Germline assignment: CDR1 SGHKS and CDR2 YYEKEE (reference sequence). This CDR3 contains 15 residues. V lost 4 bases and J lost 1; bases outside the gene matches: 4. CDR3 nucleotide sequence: TGTGCCAGCAGCCTCGGACAGGGGGCTTCCTACGAGCAGTACTTC. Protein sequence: CASSLGQGASYEQYF.

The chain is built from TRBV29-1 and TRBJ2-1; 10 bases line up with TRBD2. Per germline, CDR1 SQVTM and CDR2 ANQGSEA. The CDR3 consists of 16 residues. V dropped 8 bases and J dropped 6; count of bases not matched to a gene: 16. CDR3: CSIAGRLAGMINEQFF. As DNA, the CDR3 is TGCAGCATCGCTGGTAGACTAGCGGGTATGATCAATGAGCAGTTCTTC.

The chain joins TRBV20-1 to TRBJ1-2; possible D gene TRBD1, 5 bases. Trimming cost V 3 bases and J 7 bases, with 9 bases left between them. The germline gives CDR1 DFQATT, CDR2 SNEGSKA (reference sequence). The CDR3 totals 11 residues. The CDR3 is CSASPGGGYTF. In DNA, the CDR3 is TGCAGTGCTAGTCCCGGGGGTGGCTACACCTTC.

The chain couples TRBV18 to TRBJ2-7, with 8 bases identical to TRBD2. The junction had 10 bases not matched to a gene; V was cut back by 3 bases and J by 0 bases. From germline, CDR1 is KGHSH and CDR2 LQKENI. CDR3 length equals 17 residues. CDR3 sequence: CASSPLGAGAFSYEQYF. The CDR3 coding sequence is TGTGCCAGCTCACCCCTCGGAGCGGGGGCTTTCTCCTACGAGCAGTACTTC.

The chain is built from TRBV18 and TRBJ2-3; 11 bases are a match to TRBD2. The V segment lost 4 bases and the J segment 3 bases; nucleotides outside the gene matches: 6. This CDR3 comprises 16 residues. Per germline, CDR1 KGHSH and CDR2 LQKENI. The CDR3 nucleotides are TGTGCCAGCTCACTCGTCGTAGCGGGGGGGACAGATACGCAGTATTTT. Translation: CASSLVVAGGTDTQYF.

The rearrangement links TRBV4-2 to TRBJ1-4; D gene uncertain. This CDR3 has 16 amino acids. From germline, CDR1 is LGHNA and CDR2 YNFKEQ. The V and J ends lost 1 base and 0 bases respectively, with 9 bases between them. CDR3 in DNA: TGTGCCAGCAGCCAAGGCCCCGGGGCAACTAATGAAAAACTGTTTTTT. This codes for CASSQGPGATNEKLFF.

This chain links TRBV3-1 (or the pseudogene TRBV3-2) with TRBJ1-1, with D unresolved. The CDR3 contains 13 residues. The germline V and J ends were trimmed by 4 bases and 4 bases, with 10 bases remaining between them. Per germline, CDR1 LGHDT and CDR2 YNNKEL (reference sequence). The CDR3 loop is CASSPLEGTEAFF. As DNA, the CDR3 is TGTGCCAGCAGCCCCCTGGAGGGCACTGAAGCTTTCTTT.

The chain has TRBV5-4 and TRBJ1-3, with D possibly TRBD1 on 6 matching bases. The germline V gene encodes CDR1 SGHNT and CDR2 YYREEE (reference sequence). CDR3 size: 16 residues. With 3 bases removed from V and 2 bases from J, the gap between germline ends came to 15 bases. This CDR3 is CASSSYPQGTGNTIYF. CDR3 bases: TGTGCCAGCAGCTCATACCCACAGGGAACTGGAAACACCATATATTTT.

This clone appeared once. CDR3 nucleotide sequence: TGTGCCAGCAGTTACCTCCAGGGCACTGAAGCTTTCTTT. Translating gives CASSYLQGTEAFF. This chain joins TRBV6-6 and TRBJ1-1, with D tentatively TRBD1 (5 bases). The V gene's germline CDR1 is MNHNY and CDR2 SVGAGI (reference sequence). Trimming cost V 2 bases and J 4 bases, with 8 bases left between them. The CDR3 sequence is 13 residues long.

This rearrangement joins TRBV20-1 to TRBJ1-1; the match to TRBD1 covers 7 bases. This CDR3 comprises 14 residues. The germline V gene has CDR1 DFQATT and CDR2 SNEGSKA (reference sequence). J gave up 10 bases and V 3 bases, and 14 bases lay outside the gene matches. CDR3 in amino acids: CSASIGQGGGGAFF. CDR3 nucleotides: TGCAGTGCTAGTATAGGGCAGGGGGGTGGTGGAGCTTTCTTT.

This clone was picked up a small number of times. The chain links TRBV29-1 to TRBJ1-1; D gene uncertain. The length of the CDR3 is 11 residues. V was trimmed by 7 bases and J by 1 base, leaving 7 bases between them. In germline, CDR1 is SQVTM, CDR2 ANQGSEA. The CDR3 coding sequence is TGCAGCGCCTACAGGAACACTGAAGCTTTCTTT. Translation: CSAYRNTEAFF.

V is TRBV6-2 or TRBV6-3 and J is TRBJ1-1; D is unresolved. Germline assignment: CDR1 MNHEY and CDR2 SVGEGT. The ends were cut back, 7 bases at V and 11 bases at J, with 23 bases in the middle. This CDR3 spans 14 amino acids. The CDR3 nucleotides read TGTGCCAGCACCCCACCAGGAGGAGCCTCCCTCGCTTTCTTT. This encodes CASTPPGGASLAFF.

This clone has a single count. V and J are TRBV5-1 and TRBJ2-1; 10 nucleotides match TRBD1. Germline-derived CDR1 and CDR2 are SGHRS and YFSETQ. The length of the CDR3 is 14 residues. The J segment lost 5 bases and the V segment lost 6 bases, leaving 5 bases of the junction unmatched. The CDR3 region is CASTPTGGNNEQFF. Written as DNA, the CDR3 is TGCGCCAGCACCCCGACAGGGGGCAACAATGAGCAGTTCTTC.

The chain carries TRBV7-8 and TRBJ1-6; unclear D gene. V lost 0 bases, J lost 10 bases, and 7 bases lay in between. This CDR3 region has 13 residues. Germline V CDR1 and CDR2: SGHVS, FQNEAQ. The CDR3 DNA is TGTGCCAGCAGCTTAGCGGCGGGATCACCCCTCCACTTT. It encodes CASSLAAGSPLHF. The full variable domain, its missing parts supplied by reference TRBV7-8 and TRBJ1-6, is GAGVSQSPRYKVAKRGQDVALRCDPISGHVSLFWYQQALGQGPEFLTYFQNEAQLDKSGLPSDRFFAERPEGSVSTLKIQRTQQEDSAVYLCASSLAAGSPLHFGNGTRLTVT.

The CDR3: CASSSSGANVLTF. In DNA form, the CDR3 reads TGTGCCAGCAGTTCTTCTGGGGCCAACGTCCTGACTTTC. The J gene is TRBJ2-6, the V gene TRBV6-2 or TRBV6-3; no definite D call. The germline V gene encodes CDR1 MNHEY and CDR2 SVGEGT. This CDR3 region has 13 residues. With 4 bases removed from V and 1 base from J, the gap between germline ends came to 2 bases.

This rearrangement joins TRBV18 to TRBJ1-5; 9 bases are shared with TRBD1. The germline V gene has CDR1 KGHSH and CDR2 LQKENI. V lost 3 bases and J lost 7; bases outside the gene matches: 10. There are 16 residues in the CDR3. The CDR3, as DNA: TGTGCCAGCTCACCTCCGGGACAGGGAAGAGGCCAGCCCCAGCATTTT. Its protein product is CASSPPGQGRGQPQHF.

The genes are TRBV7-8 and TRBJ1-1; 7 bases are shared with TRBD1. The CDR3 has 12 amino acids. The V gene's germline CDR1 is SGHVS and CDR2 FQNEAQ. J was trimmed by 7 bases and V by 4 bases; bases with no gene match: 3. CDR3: CASSYRGDEAFF. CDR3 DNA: TGTGCCAGCAGCTACAGGGGAGATGAAGCTTTCTTT. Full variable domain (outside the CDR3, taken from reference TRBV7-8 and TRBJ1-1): GAGVSQSPRYKVAKRGQDVALRCDPISGHVSLFWYQQALGQGPEFLTYFQNEAQLDKSGLPSDRFFAERPEGSVSTLKIQRTQQEDSAVYLCASSYRGDEAFFGQGTRLTVV.

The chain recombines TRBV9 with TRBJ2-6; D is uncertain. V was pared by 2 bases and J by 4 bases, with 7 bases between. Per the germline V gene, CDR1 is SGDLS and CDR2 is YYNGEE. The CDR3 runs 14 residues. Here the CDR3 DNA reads TGTGCCAGCAGCGTGGTTGGCGGGGCCAACGTCCTGACTTTC. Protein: CASSVVGGANVLTF.

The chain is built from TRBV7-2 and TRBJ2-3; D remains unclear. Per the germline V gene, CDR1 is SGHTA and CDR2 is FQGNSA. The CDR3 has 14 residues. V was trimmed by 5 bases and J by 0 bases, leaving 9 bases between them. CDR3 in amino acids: CASSLIGSTDTQYF. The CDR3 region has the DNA TGTGCCAGCAGCCTTATCGGGAGCACAGATACGCAGTATTTT.

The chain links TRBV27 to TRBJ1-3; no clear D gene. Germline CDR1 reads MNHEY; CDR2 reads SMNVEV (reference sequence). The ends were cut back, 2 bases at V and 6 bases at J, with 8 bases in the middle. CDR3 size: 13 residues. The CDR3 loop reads CASSLRGTNTIYF. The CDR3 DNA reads TGTGCCAGCAGTTTAAGAGGAACAAACACCATATATTTT.

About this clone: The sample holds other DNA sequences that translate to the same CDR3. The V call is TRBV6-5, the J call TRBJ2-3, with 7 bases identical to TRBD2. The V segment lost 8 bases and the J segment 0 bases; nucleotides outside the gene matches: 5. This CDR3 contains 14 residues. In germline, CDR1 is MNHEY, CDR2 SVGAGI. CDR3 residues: CASRLGGSTDTQYF. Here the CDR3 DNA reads TGTGCCAGCCGCTTGGGGGGGAGCACAGATACGCAGTATTTT.

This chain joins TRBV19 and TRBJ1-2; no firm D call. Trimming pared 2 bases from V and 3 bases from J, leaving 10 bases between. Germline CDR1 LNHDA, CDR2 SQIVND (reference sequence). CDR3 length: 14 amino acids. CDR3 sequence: CASSISSMDYGYTF. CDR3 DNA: TGTGCCAGTAGTATATCGTCTATGGACTATGGCTACACCTTC.

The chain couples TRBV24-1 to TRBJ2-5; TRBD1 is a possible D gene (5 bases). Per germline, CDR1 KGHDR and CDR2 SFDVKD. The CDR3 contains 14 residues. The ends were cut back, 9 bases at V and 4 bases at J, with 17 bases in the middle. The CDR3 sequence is CATLPKGSAETQYF. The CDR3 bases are TGTGCCACCCTCCCGAAGGGGTCTGCAGAGACCCAGTACTTC.

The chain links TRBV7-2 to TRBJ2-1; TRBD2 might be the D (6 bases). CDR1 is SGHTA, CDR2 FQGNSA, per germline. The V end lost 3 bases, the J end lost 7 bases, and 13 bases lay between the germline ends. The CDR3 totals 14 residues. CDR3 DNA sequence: TGTGCCAGCAGCTTTCGGGGGAAAGAAAATGAGCAGTTCTTC. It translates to CASSFRGKENEQFF.

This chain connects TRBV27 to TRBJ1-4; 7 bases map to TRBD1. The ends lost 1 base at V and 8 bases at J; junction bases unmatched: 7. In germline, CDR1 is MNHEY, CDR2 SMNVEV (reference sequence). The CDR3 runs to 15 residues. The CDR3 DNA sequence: TGTGCCAGCAGTTTATTAGGGACAGCTGAGGAAAAACTGTTTTTT. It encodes CASSLLGTAEEKLFF.

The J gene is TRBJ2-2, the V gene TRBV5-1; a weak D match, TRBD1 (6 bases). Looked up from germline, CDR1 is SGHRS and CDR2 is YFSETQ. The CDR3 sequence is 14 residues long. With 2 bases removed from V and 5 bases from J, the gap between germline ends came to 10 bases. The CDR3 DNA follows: TGCGCCAGCAGCTTCCAAAGGGGGACCGGGGAGCTGTTTTTT. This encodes CASSFQRGTGELFF.

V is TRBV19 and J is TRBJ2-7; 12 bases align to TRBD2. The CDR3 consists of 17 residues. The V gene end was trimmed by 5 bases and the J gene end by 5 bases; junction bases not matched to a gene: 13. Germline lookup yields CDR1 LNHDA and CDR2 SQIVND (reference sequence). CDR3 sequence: CASSSLGLAGTRHEQYF. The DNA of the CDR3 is TGTGCCAGTAGTTCCCTTGGACTAGCGGGGACAAGACACGAGCAGTACTTC.

CDR3: CATSDLVRGLYEQFF. The CDR3 DNA reads TGTGCCACCAGTGATTTGGTGAGAGGCTTGTATGAGCAGTTCTTC. This sequence joins TRBV24-1 and TRBJ2-1; D is undetermined. The CDR3 is made up of 15 amino acids. Germline assignment: CDR1 KGHDR and CDR2 SFDVKD. V lost 0 bases and J 8 bases, leaving 13 bases between the germline ends.

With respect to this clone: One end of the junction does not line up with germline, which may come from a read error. The CDR3 is CASSPPGTTNQPQHF. CDR3 nucleotides: TGTGCCAGCTCTCCACCCGGGACTACTAATCAGCCCCAGCATTTT. The chain is built from TRBV18 and TRBJ1-5, with D maybe TRBD1 (5 bases). Germline V gene data show CDR1 as KGHSH and CDR2 as LQKENI. The CDR3 is 15 residues long.

CDR3 DNA: TGTGCCAGCAAGTCTATCCGGGGGACGGAGGCCCAGCATTTT. This codes for CASKSIRGTEAQHF. This chain links TRBV6-5 with TRBJ1-5; D might be TRBD1 (5 bases). Trimming took 7 bases from V and 11 from J, leaving 21 bases between them. CDR1 is MNHEY, CDR2 SVGAGI, per germline. This CDR3 spans 14 amino acids.

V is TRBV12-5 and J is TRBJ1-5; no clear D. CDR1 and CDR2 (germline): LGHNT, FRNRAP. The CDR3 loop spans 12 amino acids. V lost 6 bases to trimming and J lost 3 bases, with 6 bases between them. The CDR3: CASGNFNQPQHF. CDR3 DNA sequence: TGTGCTAGTGGCAACTTCAATCAGCCCCAGCATTTT.